The T cell receptor beta chain described here comes from a study of T cell clonotyping in hematopoietic cell transplantation. With V trimmed by 1 base and J by 4 bases, 2 bases remained unmatched. The germline V gene has CDR1 SNHLY and CDR2 FYNNEI. This CDR3 contains 14 residues. The study's findings and limits: Pathologically expanded recipient clonotypes increased progressively from day 30 to day 180 as diversity fell.

Generated by immunoSEQ multiplex PCR, the TCRdb table keeps only in-frame clones and is missing some. The data hold 49,000 or so clones, with 82% observed a single time. As for time point: recipient sample about 28 days before transplant, after cytoreduction. This clone is judged medium-sized. The antigen is not known. The chain links TRBV2 to TRBJ1-2; 8 bases are shared with TRBD1. Here the sequenced sample was peripheral blood mononuclear cells, taken before stem cell transplant. The sequence came from a man aged 55-75 years with myelodysplastic syndrome. Some clones in this sample may be carry-over from other donors' samples. The CDR3 loop is CASSEEGTGYGYTF. CDR3 DNA sequence: TGTGCCAGCAGTGAAGAAGGGACAGGCTATGGCTACACCTTC.